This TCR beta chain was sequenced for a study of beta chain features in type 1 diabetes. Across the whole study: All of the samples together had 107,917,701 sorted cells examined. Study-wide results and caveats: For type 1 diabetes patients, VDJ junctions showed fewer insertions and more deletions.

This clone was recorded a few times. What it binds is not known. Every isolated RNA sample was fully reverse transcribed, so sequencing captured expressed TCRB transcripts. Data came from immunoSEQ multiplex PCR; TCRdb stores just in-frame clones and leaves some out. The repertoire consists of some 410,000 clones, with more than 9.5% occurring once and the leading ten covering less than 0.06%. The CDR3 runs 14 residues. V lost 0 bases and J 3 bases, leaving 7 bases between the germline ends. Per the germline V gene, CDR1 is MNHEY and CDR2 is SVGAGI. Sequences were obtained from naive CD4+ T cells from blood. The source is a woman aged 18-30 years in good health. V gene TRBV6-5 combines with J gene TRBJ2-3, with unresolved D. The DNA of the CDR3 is TGTGCCAGCAGTTACTCCTCCACAACAGATACGCAGTATTTT. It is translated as CASSYSSTTDTQYF.